The clone carrying this T cell receptor beta chain was picked up a small number of times. Its antigen is undetermined. The data are from a study of T cell repertoires in cytomegalovirus infection. Study-wide background: Evidence of both CMV infection and a matching HLA type came from public TCR beta signatures.

This CDR3 spans 15 amino acids. Trimming left V 3 bases short and J 8 bases short, with 17 bases between. Germline CDR1 is LNHDA and CDR2 is SQIVND (reference sequence). TCRdb used MiXCR to reprocess the reads, holding one entry per CDR3 protein. The sample shows 750,000 to 950,000 distinct CDR3 sequences, 29% of them seen only once. This TCR came from a human donor in good health (CMV status not recorded). Some clones in this sample may be carry-over from other donors' samples. Sequenced here: cultured CD8+ T cells from PBMCs, sampled from culture after CMV antigen stimulation. The V gene is TRBV19, the J gene TRBJ2-1; a possible D gene is TRBD2 (5 bases). The CDR3 DNA sequence: TGTGCCAGTAGTATGGCCGGTCCAGTGAGGGATGAGCAGTTCTTC. It yields the protein CASSMAGPVRDEQFF. The complete variable domain, with remaining parts taken from reference TRBV19 and TRBJ2-1, reads DGGITQSPKYLFRKEGQNVTLSCEQNLNHDAMYWYRQDPGQGLRLIYYSQIVNDFQKGDIAEGYSVSREKKESFPLTVTSAQKNPTAFYLCASSMAGPVRDEQFFGPGTRLTVL.